This T cell receptor (beta chain) is drawn from a study of CD8+ T cells in alopecia areata. RNA was extracted and reverse transcribed into cDNA as the sequencing template. Only in-frame clones appear in the TCRdb table, and some are missing; sequencing was by immunoSEQ multiplex PCR. This sample carries roughly 97,000 clones, about two fifths of them seen once, and the ten largest clones take 1.3%. Germline CDR1 and CDR2: SGHRS and YFSETQ. V was trimmed by 0 bases and J by 8 bases, leaving 15 bases between them. The CDR3 extends over 15 amino acids. The sequenced sample was CD4+ T cells sorted from blood. The TCR comes from a human donor with alopecia areata. The V call is TRBV5-1, the J call TRBJ2-1, with D perhaps matching TRBD1 or TRBD2 (5 bases each). The CDR3 reads CASSLEGTQSHEQFF. The CDR3 DNA follows: TGCGCCAGCAGCTTGGAGGGGACCCAGAGCCATGAGCAGTTCTTC.